Listed here are 26 T cell receptor beta chains from one sample, sequenced in a study of breast tumors, draining lymph nodes, adjacent tissues. TCRdb reprocessed the multiplex PCR reads via MiXCR and lists one record per CDR3 protein. The sample has tens of thousands of distinct CDR3 sequences, 45% to 60% seen once. Sequenced input: breast tumor tissue. Source of these receptors: a female donor with breast cancer. Some clones in this sample may be carry-over from other donors' samples.

This clonotype has ten or more counts. This chain uses TRBV24-1 with TRBJ2-4; D remains unclear. The V end lost 8 bases, the J end lost 9 bases, and 16 bases lay between the germline ends. This CDR3 spans 13 amino acids. Germline lookup yields CDR1 KGHDR and CDR2 SFDVKD. The CDR3 here is CATTTTLHAIQYF. The DNA for the CDR3 is TGTGCCACCACCACAACTTTACACGCCATTCAGTACTTC.

The chain recombines TRBV9 with TRBJ2-3, with D tentatively TRBD1 (5 bases). Trimming stripped 3 bases from V and 2 bases from J, with 7 bases between. The CDR3 length is 13 residues. Germline V CDR1 and CDR2: SGDLS, YYNGEE. The chain's CDR3 is CASSAGLTDTQYF. DNA for the CDR3: TGTGCCAGCAGCGCAGGGCTCACAGATACGCAGTATTTT.

The genes are TRBV29-1 and TRBJ2-2, with 12 bases matching TRBD1. Germline CDR1 SQVTM, CDR2 ANQGSEA. V trimming: 5 bases; J trimming: 7 bases; junction bases outside the gene matches: 5. The CDR3 extends over 14 amino acids. CDR3 DNA: TGCAGCGTTAGGGACAGGGGGCAGGTCGGGGAGCTGTTTTTT. It specifies CSVRDRGQVGELFF.

This chain's CDR3 is CSATRTGGGLVHF. In DNA form, the CDR3 reads TGCAGTGCTACGCGGACAGGGGGCGGACTGGTTCACTTT. This rearrangement joins TRBV20-1 to TRBJ1-6, with 11 bases aligning to TRBD1. With V trimmed by 4 bases and J by 19 bases, 12 bases remained unmatched. Germline-derived CDR1 and CDR2 are DFQATT and SNEGSKA (reference sequence). This CDR3 spans 13 amino acids.

This clonotype occurred a few times. The chain uses TRBV12-3 or TRBV12-4 and TRBJ2-1, with 7 bases aligning to TRBD2. CDR3 length equals 13 residues. V gave up 5 bases and J gave up 4 bases; unmatched junction bases: 2. The CDR3: CASSPGGYNEQFF. The CDR3 DNA follows: TGTGCCAGCAGTCCCGGGGGGTACAATGAGCAGTTCTTC.

V is TRBV20-1 and J is TRBJ2-1; D possibly uses TRBD1 or TRBD2 (5 bases each). Germline CDR1 DFQATT, CDR2 SNEGSKA (reference sequence). Trimming shortened V by 3 bases and J by 13 bases, and 19 bases separated the two germline ends. CDR3 size: 13 residues. CDR3 nucleotides: TGCAGTGCTAGGGCCCAGGGAGTAGGTCCTCAGTTCTTC. It is translated as CSARAQGVGPQFF.

This clonotype was counted many times. The chain combines TRBV6-7 with TRBJ2-3; TRBD2 matches 9 bases. TRBV6-7 is sorted into the ORF group, with uncertain function. The CDR3 has 16 amino acids. V shed 2 bases, J shed 3 bases, and the junction held 6 bases outside the gene matches. CDR3: CASSYGGRARTDTQYF. The CDR3 DNA follows: TGTGCCAGCAGTTACGGCGGGAGGGCCAGAACAGATACGCAGTATTTT.

The table lists this clonotype with a count of one. V gene TRBV5-6 combines with J gene TRBJ1-2, with TRBD1 matching 9 bases. Germline loops: CDR1 SGHDT, CDR2 YYEEEE. The CDR3 runs to 15 residues. Losses at the gene ends were 4 bases for V and 3 bases for J; bases not matched to a gene: 7. In nucleotides, the CDR3 is TGTGCCAGCAGCAAACCAACAGGGGGCCACTATGGCTACACCTTC. Its translation: CASSKPTGGHYGYTF.

This clonotype has a single count. The chain carries TRBV19 and TRBJ1-2, with 7 nucleotides matching TRBD1. The junction had 12 bases not matched to a gene; V was cut back by 7 bases and J by 4 bases. The CDR3 is 15 residues long. Germline CDR1 reads LNHDA; CDR2 reads SQIVND (reference sequence). The CDR3, as DNA: TGTGCCAGTAACACTCCCTGGGACAGTTCCTATGGCTACACCTTC. It encodes CASNTPWDSSYGYTF. The full variable domain, rest sourced from reference TRBV19 and TRBJ1-2, is DGGITQSPKYLFRKEGQNVTLSCEQNLNHDAMYWYRQDPGQGLRLIYYSQIVNDFQKGDIAEGYSVSREKKESFPLTVTSAQKNPTAFYLCASNTPWDSSYGYTFGSGTRLTVV.

This clonotype was seen repeatedly, ten times or more. One end of the junction varies from germline; a read error may be responsible. V gene TRBV3-1 combines with J gene TRBJ2-5, with D tentatively TRBD2 (5 bases). Per the germline V gene, CDR1 is LGHDT and CDR2 is YNNKEL (reference sequence). The CDR3 consists of 15 residues. The CDR3 DNA is TGTGCCAGCAGCGAAGACCCTGGAGGTGGAGAGACCCAGTACTTC. As protein: CASSEDPGGGETQYF.

The genes are TRBV15 and TRBJ2-1; 8 positions match TRBD2. From germline, CDR1 is LNHNV and CDR2 YYDKDF (reference sequence). J lost 9 bases, V lost 1 base, and 14 bases had no gene match. The CDR3 loop spans 17 amino acids. CDR3 coding DNA: TGTGCCACCAGCAGAGCTACGAGGAGCGGGAGTGGTAGTGAGCAGTTCTTC. This codes for CATSRATRSGSGSEQFF. Full variable domain (remainder filled in from reference TRBV15 and TRBJ2-1): DAMVIQNPRYQVTQFGKPVTLSCSQTLNHNVMYWYQQKSSQAPKLLFHYYDKDFNNEADTPDNFQSRRPNTSFCFLDIRSPGLGDTAMYLCATSRATRSGSGSEQFFGPGTRLTVL.

V and J are TRBV7-2 and TRBJ2-7; possible D gene TRBD2, 6 bases. The CDR3 is 17 residues long. Trimming took off 5 bases at V and 0 bases at J, with 20 bases between the two ends. The germline V gene encodes CDR1 SGHTA and CDR2 FQGNSA. As DNA, the CDR3 is TGTGCCAGCAGCCCTGACGACGAGCGGGTTTTCTCCTACGAGCAGTACTTC. This codes for CASSPDDERVFSYEQYF.

This clonotype is classed as medium-sized. The chain recombines TRBV20-1 with TRBJ1-2, with TRBD1 matching 9 bases. CDR3 length: 16 amino acids. The ends lost 6 bases at V and 6 bases at J; junction bases unmatched: 17. The germline V gene has CDR1 DFQATT and CDR2 SNEGSKA (reference sequence). The CDR3 loop reads CSATGQGRLGGDGYTF. CDR3 sequence (DNA): TGCAGTGCAACCGGACAGGGGCGCCTGGGGGGTGATGGCTACACCTTC.

The V call is TRBV5-6, the J call TRBJ1-5, with a tentative D call TRBD1 (6 bases). CDR3 size: 14 residues. Trimming removed 2 bases from V and 3 bases from J, with 9 bases in between. Germline V gene lookup returns CDR1 SGHDT and CDR2 YYEEEE. CDR3 sequence: CASSLQGINQPQHF. CDR3 coding DNA: TGTGCCAGCAGCTTACAGGGTATCAATCAGCCCCAGCATTTT.

The gene calls are TRBV7-6 and TRBJ1-5; the D gene is possibly TRBD1 (5 bases). The length of the CDR3 is 18 residues. V was pared by 7 bases and J by 7 bases, with 29 bases between. In germline, CDR1 is SGHVS, CDR2 FNYEAQ. CDR3 sequence: CASTPTSGITRGEQPQHF. The CDR3 nucleotides read TGTGCCAGCACCCCGACTAGCGGGATCACCCGGGGGGAGCAGCCCCAGCATTTT.

This clonotype has just a few counts. One base away lies a much larger clone, so this may be a sequencing read error. This chain links TRBV6-4 with TRBJ2-2; D remains ambiguous. V was clipped by 5 bases and J by 3 bases, with 1 base between them. Germline values: CDR1 MRHNA, CDR2 SNTAGT. The CDR3 spans 11 residues. The CDR3 nucleotides are TGTGCCAGCAGTCACACCGGGGAGCTGTTTTTT. Residues: CASSHTGELFF.

The V gene is TRBV4-2, the J gene TRBJ1-3; D is possibly TRBD1 (6 bases). V dropped 6 bases and J dropped 4 bases, with 19 bases sitting between them. This CDR3 spans 16 amino acids. Germline CDR1 reads LGHNA; CDR2 reads YNFKEQ. This chain's CDR3 is CASRPLAGGLGNTIYF. The CDR3 coding sequence is TGTGCCAGCAGACCACTAGCGGGGGGCCTGGGAAACACCATATATTTT.

The CDR3 sequence: CSARSGGVQPQHF. In DNA, the CDR3 is TGCAGTGCTAGGTCAGGGGGCGTTCAGCCCCAGCATTTT. The chain has TRBV20-1 and TRBJ1-5, with TRBD1 matching 8 bases. The germline V gene has CDR1 DFQATT and CDR2 SNEGSKA (reference sequence). This CDR3 is 13 amino acids long. V was clipped by 3 bases and J by 6 bases; unmatched bases: 4.

This clonotype was counted many times. The chain joins TRBV29-1 to TRBJ2-7; 11 nucleotides match TRBD1. The CDR3 loop spans 12 amino acids. V was clipped by 6 bases and J by 6 bases; unmatched bases: 4. CDR1 is SQVTM, CDR2 ANQGSEA, per germline. CDR3 nucleotide sequence: TGCAGCGTCCGGACAGGGGGCGTCGAGCAGTACTTC. This gives the protein CSVRTGGVEQYF.

J is TRBJ2-5 and V is TRBV20-1, with 16 bases identical to TRBD2. J gave up 5 bases and V 6 bases, and 9 bases lay outside the gene matches. CDR1 and CDR2 (germline): DFQATT, SNEGSKA (reference sequence). The CDR3 has 16 amino acids. CDR3: CSATGTSGRDRETQYF. Here the CDR3 DNA reads TGCAGTGCAACCGGGACTAGCGGGAGGGACAGGGAGACCCAGTACTTC.

The V call is TRBV7-9, the J call TRBJ1-2; D is uncertain. Trimming removed 1 base from V and 4 bases from J, with 13 bases in between. CDR1 and CDR2 (germline): SEHNR, FQNEAQ (reference sequence). The CDR3 extends over 15 amino acids. The CDR3 DNA reads TGTGCCAGCAGCTTAGTCTCGATGGACGTCTATGGCTACACCTTC. This translates into CASSLVSMDVYGYTF.

This clonotype was counted only a few times. This may come from a read error, since a much larger clone is one base off. This chain connects TRBV6-6 to TRBJ2-7, with TRBD1 matching over 11 bases. Per germline, CDR1 MNHNY and CDR2 SVGAGI (reference sequence). Trimming removed 7 bases from V and 6 bases from J; junction bases left unmatched: 20. The length of the CDR3 is 18 residues. In nucleotides, the CDR3 is TGTGCCAGCACCCATAGGGACAGGGGGACAAATCTTGGGGGCGAGCAGTACTTC. It yields the protein CASTHRDRGTNLGGEQYF.

The chain has TRBV7-2 and TRBJ1-2; D remains ambiguous. Germline V lookup: CDR1 SGHTA, CDR2 FQGNSA. The ends were cut back, 1 base at V and 12 bases at J, with 12 bases in the middle. The CDR3 is 12 amino acids. The DNA for the CDR3 is TGTGCCAGCAGCTTAGGACGCTCTGGAAACACCTTC. It encodes CASSLGRSGNTF.

CDR3 in amino acids: CASSGAGGYNEQFF. The CDR3 region has the DNA TGCGCCAGCAGTGGAGCGGGAGGGTACAATGAGCAGTTCTTC. The chain recombines TRBV10-2 with TRBJ2-1; 10 bases fit TRBD2. Germline V gene data show CDR1 as WSHSY and CDR2 as SAAADI. The trim removed 4 bases at V and 4 bases at J, leaving 1 base unmatched. CDR3 length equals 14 residues.

This clonotype was counted many times. The rearrangement uses TRBV12-3 or TRBV12-4 and TRBJ2-5; no clear D. The CDR3 loop spans 14 amino acids. Trimming stripped 1 base from V and 5 bases from J, with 11 bases between. The CDR3 here is CASSLDLGKETQYF. CDR3 coding DNA: TGTGCCAGCAGTTTAGATCTCGGCAAGGAGACCCAGTACTTC.

Regarding this clonotype: Because the CDR3 is missing its conserved closing phenylalanine or tryptophan, this is likely a read error. J is TRBJ1-6 and V is TRBV20-1; D remains ambiguous. V was clipped by 1 base and J by 9 bases, with 13 bases between them. Germline V gene sequence: CDR1 DFQATT, CDR2 SNEGSKA (reference sequence). This CDR3 spans 14 amino acids. The DNA for the CDR3 is TGCAGTGCTAGAGCGGTGGGCCTTGGTTCACCCCTCCACCTT. Residues: CSARAVGLGSPLHL.